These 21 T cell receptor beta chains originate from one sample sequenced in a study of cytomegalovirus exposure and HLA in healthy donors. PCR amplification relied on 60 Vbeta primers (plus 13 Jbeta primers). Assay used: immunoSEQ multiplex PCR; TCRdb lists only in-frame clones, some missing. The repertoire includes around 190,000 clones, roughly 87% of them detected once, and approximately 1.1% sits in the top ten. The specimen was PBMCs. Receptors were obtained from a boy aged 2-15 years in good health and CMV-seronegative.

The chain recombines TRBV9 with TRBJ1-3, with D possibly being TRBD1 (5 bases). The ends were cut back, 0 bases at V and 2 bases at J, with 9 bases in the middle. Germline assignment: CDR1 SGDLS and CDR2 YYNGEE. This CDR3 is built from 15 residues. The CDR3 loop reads CASSVVGGTGNTIYF. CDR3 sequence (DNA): TGTGCCAGCAGCGTAGTCGGGGGGACTGGAAACACCATATATTTT.

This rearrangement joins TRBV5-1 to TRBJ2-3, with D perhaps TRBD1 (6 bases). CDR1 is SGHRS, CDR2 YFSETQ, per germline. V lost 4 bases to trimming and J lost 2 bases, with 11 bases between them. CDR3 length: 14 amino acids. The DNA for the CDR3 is TGCGCCAGCAGCCCGTGGACAGTCACAGATACGCAGTATTTT. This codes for CASSPWTVTDTQYF. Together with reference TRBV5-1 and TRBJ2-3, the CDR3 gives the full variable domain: KAGVTQTPRYLIKTRGQQVTLSCSPISGHRSVSWYQQTPGQGLQFLFEYFSETQRNKGNFPGRFSGRQFSNSRSEMNVSTLELGDSALYLCASSPWTVTDTQYFGPGTRLTVL.

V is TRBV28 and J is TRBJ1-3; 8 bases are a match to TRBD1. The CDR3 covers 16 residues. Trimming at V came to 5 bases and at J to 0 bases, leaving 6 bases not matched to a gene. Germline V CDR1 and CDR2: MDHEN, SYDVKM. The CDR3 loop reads CASSPPDRVSGNTIYF. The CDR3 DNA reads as TGTGCCAGCAGTCCACCGGACAGGGTCTCTGGAAACACCATATATTTT.

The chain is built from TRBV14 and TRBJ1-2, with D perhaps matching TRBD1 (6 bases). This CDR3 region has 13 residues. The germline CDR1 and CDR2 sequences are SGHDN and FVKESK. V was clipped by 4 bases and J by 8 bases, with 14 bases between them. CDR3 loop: CASSPRLGGGYTF. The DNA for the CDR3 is TGTGCCAGCAGCCCCCGGTTAGGGGGAGGCTACACCTTC.

CDR3 residues: CASSVSLLATGTEAFF. The DNA of the CDR3 is TGTGCCAGCAGCGTAAGCCTTTTAGCGACAGGCACTGAAGCTTTCTTT. This chain connects TRBV9 to TRBJ1-1; TRBD1 might be the D (6 bases). CDR1 and CDR2 from the germline V gene are SGDLS and YYNGEE. The CDR3 covers 16 residues. V was trimmed by 1 base and J by 4 bases, leaving 17 bases between them.

Here the CDR3 reads CASRDEGTGGVDTQYF. CDR3 nucleotides: TGTGCCAGCCGCGATGAAGGGACAGGGGGCGTAGATACGCAGTATTTT. The genes are TRBV5-6 and TRBJ2-3, with 12 positions matching TRBD1. J gave up 5 bases and V 7 bases, and 11 bases lay outside the gene matches. Germline CDR1 is SGHDT and CDR2 is YYEEEE. The CDR3 consists of 16 residues.

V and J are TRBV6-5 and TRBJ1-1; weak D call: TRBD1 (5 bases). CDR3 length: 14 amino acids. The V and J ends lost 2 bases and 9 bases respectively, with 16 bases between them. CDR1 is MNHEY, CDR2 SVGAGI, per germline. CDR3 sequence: CASSYGRQTMKAFF. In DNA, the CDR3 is TGTGCCAGCAGTTACGGTCGACAGACGATGAAAGCTTTCTTT.

CDR3 amino acids: CASSRDRGNEQFF. The CDR3, as DNA: TGTGCCAGCAGTCGGGACAGGGGCAATGAGCAGTTCTTC. The chain joins TRBV28 to TRBJ2-1, with 10 bases matching TRBD1. Germline V gene lookup returns CDR1 MDHEN and CDR2 SYDVKM. The V and J ends lost 5 bases and 6 bases, in that order; junction bases with no gene match: 1. The CDR3 runs 13 residues.

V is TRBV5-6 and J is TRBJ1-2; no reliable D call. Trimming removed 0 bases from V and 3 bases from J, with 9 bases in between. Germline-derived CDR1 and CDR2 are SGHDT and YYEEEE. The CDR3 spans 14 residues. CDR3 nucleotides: TGTGCCAGCAGCTTGGGACGGAGTGACTATGGCTACACCTTC. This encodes CASSLGRSDYGYTF.

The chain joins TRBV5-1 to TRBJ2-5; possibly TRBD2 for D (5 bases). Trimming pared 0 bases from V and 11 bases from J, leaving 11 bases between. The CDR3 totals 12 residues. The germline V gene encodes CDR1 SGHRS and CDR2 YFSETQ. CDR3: CASSLEDGGQYF. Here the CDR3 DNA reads TGCGCCAGCAGCTTGGAGGATGGCGGGCAGTACTTC.

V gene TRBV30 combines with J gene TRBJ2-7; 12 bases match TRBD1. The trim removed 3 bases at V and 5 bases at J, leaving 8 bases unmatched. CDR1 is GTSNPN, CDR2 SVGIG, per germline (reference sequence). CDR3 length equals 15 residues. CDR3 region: CAWSRRDRGRHEQYF. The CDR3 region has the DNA TGTGCCTGGAGCCGAAGGGACAGGGGGCGGCACGAGCAGTACTTC. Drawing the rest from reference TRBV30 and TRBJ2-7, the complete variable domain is SQTIHQWPATLVQPVGSPLSLECTVEGTSNPNLYWYRQAAGRGLQLLFYSVGIGQISSEVPQNLSASRPQDRQFILSSKKLLLSDSGFYLCAWSRRDRGRHEQYFGPGTRLTVT.

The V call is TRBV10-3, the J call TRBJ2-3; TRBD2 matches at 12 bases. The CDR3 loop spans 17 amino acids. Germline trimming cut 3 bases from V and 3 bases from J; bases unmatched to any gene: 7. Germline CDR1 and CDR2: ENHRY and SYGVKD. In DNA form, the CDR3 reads TGTGCCATCAGTGAAGGTCGACTAGCGGGAGCTACAGATACGCAGTATTTT. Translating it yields CAISEGRLAGATDTQYF.

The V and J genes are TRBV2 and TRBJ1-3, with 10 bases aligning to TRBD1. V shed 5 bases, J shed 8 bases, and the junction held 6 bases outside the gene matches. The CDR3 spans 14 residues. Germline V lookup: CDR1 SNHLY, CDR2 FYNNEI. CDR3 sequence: CASSSGTGVDTIYF. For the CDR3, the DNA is TGTGCCAGCAGTTCCGGGACAGGGGTGGACACCATATATTTT.

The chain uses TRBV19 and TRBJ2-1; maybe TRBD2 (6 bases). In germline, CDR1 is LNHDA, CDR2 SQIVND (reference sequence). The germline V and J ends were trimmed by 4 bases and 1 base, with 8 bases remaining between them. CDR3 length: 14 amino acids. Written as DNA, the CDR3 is TGTGCCAGTAGTAGGCGGGGATCCTACAATGAGCAGTTCTTC. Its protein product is CASSRRGSYNEQFF. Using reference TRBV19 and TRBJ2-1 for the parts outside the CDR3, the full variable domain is DGGITQSPKYLFRKEGQNVTLSCEQNLNHDAMYWYRQDPGQGLRLIYYSQIVNDFQKGDIAEGYSVSREKKESFPLTVTSAQKNPTAFYLCASSRRGSYNEQFFGPGTRLTVL.

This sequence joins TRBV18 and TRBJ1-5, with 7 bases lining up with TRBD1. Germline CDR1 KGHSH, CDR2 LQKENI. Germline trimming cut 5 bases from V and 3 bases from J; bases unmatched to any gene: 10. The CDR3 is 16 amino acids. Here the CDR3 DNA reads TGTGCCAGCTCATCTCAGACAGGGAGTATCAATCAGCCCCAGCATTTT. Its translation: CASSSQTGSINQPQHF.

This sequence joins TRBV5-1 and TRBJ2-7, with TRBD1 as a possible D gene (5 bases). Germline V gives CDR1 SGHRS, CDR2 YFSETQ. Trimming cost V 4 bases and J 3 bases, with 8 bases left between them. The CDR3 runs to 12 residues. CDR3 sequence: CASSADSYEQYF. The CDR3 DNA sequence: TGCGCCAGCAGCGCCGACAGCTACGAGCAGTACTTC.

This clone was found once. The CDR3 reads CASSPGLTYEQYF. The CDR3 DNA reads as TGTGCCAGCAGCCCCGGACTTACCTACGAGCAGTACTTC. The rearrangement uses TRBV7-9 and TRBJ2-5, with D perhaps TRBD2 (5 bases). The J call may be wrong; the DNA end is better matched by TRBJ2-7. This CDR3 spans 13 amino acids. The germline CDR1 and CDR2 sequences are SEHNR and FQNEAQ (reference sequence).

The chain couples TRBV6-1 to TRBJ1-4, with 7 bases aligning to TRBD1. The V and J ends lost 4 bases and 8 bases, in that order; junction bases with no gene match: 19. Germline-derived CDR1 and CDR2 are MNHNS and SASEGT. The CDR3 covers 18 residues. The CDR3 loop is CASSGHRERGQRREKLFF. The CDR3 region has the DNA TGTGCCAGCAGTGGACATCGGGAAAGGGGACAGCGTCGCGAAAAACTGTTTTTT.

CDR3 DNA sequence: TGTGCCAGTAGTGTCGGGACAGGGGGGAGCAATCAGCCCCAGCATTTT. It specifies CASSVGTGGSNQPQHF. V gene TRBV19 combines with J gene TRBJ1-5; 11 bases fit TRBD1. This CDR3 is built from 16 residues. Looked up from germline, CDR1 is LNHDA and CDR2 is SQIVND (reference sequence). J lost 1 base, V lost 5 bases, and 4 bases had no gene match.

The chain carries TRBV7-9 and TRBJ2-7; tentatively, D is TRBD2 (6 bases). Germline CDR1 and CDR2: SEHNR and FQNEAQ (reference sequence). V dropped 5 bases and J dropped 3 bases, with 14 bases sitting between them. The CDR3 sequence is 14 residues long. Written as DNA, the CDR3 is TGTGCCAGCAGCCTGAGCGGGTCGATCTACGAGCAGTACTTC. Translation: CASSLSGSIYEQYF.

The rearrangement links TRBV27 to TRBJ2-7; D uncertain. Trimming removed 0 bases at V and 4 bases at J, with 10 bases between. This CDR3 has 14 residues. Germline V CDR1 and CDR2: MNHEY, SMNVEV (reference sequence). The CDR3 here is CASSLSIGGYEQYF. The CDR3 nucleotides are TGTGCCAGCAGTTTATCGATTGGCGGATACGAGCAGTACTTC.